A selection of T cell receptor beta chains follows, all from one sample in a study of CD8 T cells in ankylosing spondylitis. TCRdb re-derived calls from the 5' RACE reads in MiXCR, one entry per CDR3 protein. The table lists 250,000 to 350,000 distinct CDR3 sequences, around 19% of them singletons. Sequencing used blood, either unsorted or a sorted T cell fraction (not recorded which). The receptors derive from a male donor with ankylosing spondylitis or in good health (not recorded which). CDR3s include the opening cysteine and the closing phenylalanine or tryptophan. A D gene is named only where the DNA matches it firmly. Rows give clone size only sometimes, using once, few, many, or a class for an expanded clone.

TRBJ1-1 | few | TRBV12-3/TRBV12-4 | 14 | . | TGTGCCAGCAGGGCCCCCCAGGGTAACACTGAAGCTTTCTTT | CASRAPQGNTEAFF
TRBJ2-1 | many | TRBV7-3 | 13 | . | TGTGCCAGCAGAAGGGACGGCTACAATGAGCAGTTCTTC | CASRRDGYNEQFF
TRBJ2-1 | many | TRBV5-1 | 14 | . | TGCGCCAGCAGCTTATCTGACGGGGGCGATGAGCAGTTCTTC | CASSLSDGGDEQFF
TRBJ1-6 | . | TRBV5-5 | 13 | . | TGTGCCAGCAGCCAAAAGCCCACTTCACCCCTCCACTTT | CASSQKPTSPLHF
TRBJ2-2 | . | TRBV5-1 | 18 | TRBD2 | TGCGCCAGCAGCTCAACGGGACTAGCGGAGCTAAGGACCGGGGAGCTGTTTTTT | CASSSTGLAELRTGELFF
TRBJ2-1 | few | TRBV28 | 15 | . | TGTGCCAGCATTGTTAGCGGACGGGCTTACAATGAGCAGTTCTTC | CASIVSGRAYNEQFF
TRBJ1-3 | few | TRBV5-1 | 17 | . | TGCGCCAGCAGCTTGCTGCCCCAGGGGAATTATGGAAACACCATATATTTT | CASSLLPQGNYGNTIYF
TRBJ2-2 | . | TRBV18 | 14 | . | TGTGCCAGCTCGGGAGTCGTGGGGGACCGGGAGCTGTTTTTT | CASSGVVGDRELFF
TRBJ1-3 | few | TRBV15 | 15 | . | TGTGCCACCAGCAGACAGGACAGTTCTGGAAACACCATATATTTT | CATSRQDSSGNTIYF
TRBJ2-3 | many | TRBV11-2 | 14 | TRBD2 | TGTGCCAGCAGCCAAGGGGACTATACAGATACGCAGTATTTT | CASSQGDYTDTQYF
TRBJ2-3 | . | TRBV12-5 | 15 | TRBD2 | TGTGCTAGTGGCCTACCAGCGGGGGGGCCTGATACGCAGTATTTT | CASGLPAGGPDTQYF
TRBJ2-1 | . | TRBV5-1 | 14 | TRBD1 | TGCGCCAGCAGCTGGGGACAGGGCGCCTATGAGCAGTTCTTC | CASSWGQGAYEQFF
TRBJ1-5 | . | TRBV12-3/TRBV12-4 | 15 | TRBD1 | TGTGCCAGCAGCCTTGACAGGGCCAATAATCAGCCCCAGCATTTT | CASSLDRANNQPQHF
TRBJ1-1 | few | TRBV3-1 | 15 | . | TGTGCCAGCAGCCTGCTTGGAGCAGGTGGGACTGAAGCTTTCTTT | CASSLLGAGGTEAFF
TRBJ2-1 | few | TRBV2 | 12 | TRBD1 | TGTGCCAGCCGGACAGGGGGCAATGAGCAGTTCTTC | CASRTGGNEQFF
TRBJ2-1 | many | TRBV16 | 15 | TRBD2 | TGTGCCAGCAGTCCCCGTGGGGGGGTATACAATGAGCAGTTCTTC | CASSPRGGVYNEQFF
TRBJ2-5 | many | TRBV4-1 | 15 | TRBD2 | TGCGCCAGCAGCCAAGCCCTAGCGGGGCTAGAGACCCAGTACTTC | CASSQALAGLETQYF
TRBJ2-3 | . | TRBV12-3/TRBV12-4 | 17 | TRBD2 | TGTGCCAGCAGCCCGGTGGGGAGCGGGAGGATAGGAGATACGCAGTATTTT | CASSPVGSGRIGDTQYF
TRBJ2-4 | few | TRBV12-3/TRBV12-4 | 13 | . | TGTGCCAGCAGTCCCTCCGGAGGGAACATTCAGTACTTC | CASSPSGGNIQYF
TRBJ2-4 | few | TRBV20-1 | 17 | . | TGCAGTGCTATTCGGAGGGGTAGCGGCGAGGGCAAAAACATTCAGTACTTC | CSAIRRGSGEGKNIQYF
TRBJ2-1 | . | TRBV5-1 | 15 | . | TGCGCCAGCAGCCTAGGGACTCCGTCCTACAATGAGCAGTTCTTC | CASSLGTPSYNEQFF
TRBJ1-6 | . | TRBV18 | 18 | TRBD1 | TGTGCCAGCTCAAACAAAGGGCAGACAGGGGTCGATAATTCACCCCTCCACTTT | CASSNKGQTGVDNSPLHF
TRBJ2-1 | few | TRBV12-3/TRBV12-4 | 15 | . | TGTGCCAGCAGTTTTATAGGGGGAAGACCGAATGAGCAGTTCTTC | CASSFIGGRPNEQFF
TRBJ1-2 | many | TRBV5-1 | 13 | . | TGCGCCAGCAGCTGGGACCGGGACTATGGCTACACCTTC | CASSWDRDYGYTF
TRBJ2-2 | . | TRBV3-1 | 17 | . | TGTGCCAGCAGCCAACCACTTTACAGGGGAGGCACCGGGGAGCTGTTTTTT | CASSQPLYRGGTGELFF
TRBJ2-1 | few | TRBV11-2 | 19 | TRBD2 | TGTGCCAGCAGCCAAAAGCGTGAAAAGAATAGCGGGGTTTACAATGAGCAGTTCTTC | CASSQKREKNSGVYNEQFF
TRBJ1-5 | many | TRBV5-1 | 15 | TRBD1 | TGCGCCAGCAGCTTGGAAGGACAGGGTGCCCAGCCCCAGCATTTT | CASSLEGQGAQPQHF
TRBJ2-2 | . | TRBV4-2 | 19 | . | TGTGCCAGCAGCCAGGGGGCCGGACGGGGGTACAAAAACACCGGGGAGCTGTTTTTT | CASSQGAGRGYKNTGELFF
TRBJ2-1 | many | TRBV28 | 16 | . | TGTGCCAGCAGTCGCGCGGGGGCCGGGTCCTACAATGAGCAGTTCTTC | CASSRAGAGSYNEQFF
TRBJ1-4 | . | TRBV15 | 12 | . | TGTGCCACCAGCAGGACTAATGAAAAACTGTTTTTT | CATSRTNEKLFF
TRBJ2-3 | many | TRBV10-3 | 14 | TRBD2 | TGTGCCATCAGTGAGTCGTTTGGCGGGGGGACGCAGTATTTT | CAISESFGGGTQYF
TRBJ2-5 | . | TRBV12-3/TRBV12-4 | 15 | . | TGTGCCAGCAGTTTAGGGGGGGGGGCAGGAGAGACCCAGTACTTC | CASSLGGGAGETQYF
TRBJ1-3 | . | TRBV29-1 | 11 | . | TGCAGCGTCGGGACGGCGGGGACCATATATTTT | CSVGTAGTIYF
TRBJ2-1 | few | TRBV20-1 | 14 | TRBD2 | TGCAGTGCGGAACTAGCGGGAGTTGGACATGAGCAGTTCTTC | CSAELAGVGHEQFF
TRBJ2-5 | many | TRBV24-1 | 15 | . | TGTGCCACCAGTGATTTAGGAGGGGGCGGCGAGACCCAGTACTTC | CATSDLGGGGETQYF
TRBJ1-5 | once | TRBV12-3/TRBV12-4 | 15 | . | TGTGCCAGCAGTTTAGGGGGCAGCCCCAATCAGCCCCAGCATTTT | CASSLGGSPNQPQHF
TRBJ2-3 | few | TRBV3-1 | 13 | . | TGTGCCAGCAGCCAAGAGTATAGGGATACGCAGTATTTT | CASSQEYRDTQYF
TRBJ2-1 | . | TRBV5-1 | 16 | . | TGCGCCGGCAGCGAGGACAGTCCCTCGATCTACAATGAGCAGTTCTTC | CAGSEDSPSIYNEQFF
TRBJ1-2 | . | TRBV30 | 12 | . | TGTGCCTGGAGTGTAGCTGGGTTTGGCTACACCTTC | CAWSVAGFGYTF
TRBJ1-6 | . | TRBV7-9 | 13 | . | TGTGCCAGCAGCTTAGACCAGTTTTCACCCCTCCACTTT | CASSLDQFSPLHF
TRBJ2-5 | few | TRBV9 | 15 | TRBD1 | TGTGCCAGCAGCGGAATGACAGGGGGAAGGGAGACCCAGTACTTC | CASSGMTGGRETQYF
TRBJ1-2 | . | TRBV28 | 18 | TRBD1 | TGTGCCAGCAGTCCTAGGCTTTGGACAGGCCCACTTAACTATGGCTACACCTTC | CASSPRLWTGPLNYGYTF
TRBJ2-1 | . | TRBV6-1 | 15 | TRBD2 | TGTGCCAGCAGGTCAGCGGGAGCAGACTACAATGAGCAGTTCTTC | CASRSAGADYNEQFF
TRBJ2-6 | . | TRBV20-1 | 14 | . | TGCAGTGCCGGAAAGGCGTCTGGGGCCAACGTCCTGACTTTC | CSAGKASGANVLTF
TRBJ2-3 | many | TRBV5-1 | 14 | . | TGCGCCAGCAGCTTGGGGTTTGGAACAGATACGCAGTATTTT | CASSLGFGTDTQYF
TRBJ1-4 | few | TRBV2 | 16 | . | TGTGCCAGCAGTGAAGCCGGGTCGTCAGGACAGGAAAAACTGTTTTTT | CASSEAGSSGQEKLFF
TRBJ1-5 | . | TRBV12-3/TRBV12-4 | 15 | TRBD1 | TGTGCCAGCAGTTTTCAGGGGGGGAGCAATCAGCCCCAGCATTTT | CASSFQGGSNQPQHF
TRBJ2-5 | . | TRBV5-1 | 14 | TRBD1 | TGCGCCAGCAGCACTGGACAGGGTGGAGAGACCCAGTACTTC | CASSTGQGGETQYF
TRBJ2-3 | few | TRBV11-2 | 14 | . | TGTGCCAGCAGCTCACAGGGTCTAACAGATACGCAGTATTTT | CASSSQGLTDTQYF
TRBJ1-1 | many | TRBV12-3/TRBV12-4 | 13 | . | TGTGCCAGCAGTTTGGGGACGAACACTGAAGCTTTCTTT | CASSLGTNTEAFF
TRBJ1-1 | . | TRBV7-9 | 14 | . | TGTGCCAGCAGCTTGGACATAGGGAACACTGAAGCTTTCTTT | CASSLDIGNTEAFF
TRBJ2-1 | . | TRBV12-3/TRBV12-4 | 16 | TRBD2 | TGTGCCAGCAGTTTTGCGTTGGCGGGGGGCGAAGGTGAGCAGTTCTTC | CASSFALAGGEGEQFF
TRBJ2-5 | few | TRBV25-1 | 16 | . | TGTGCCAGCAGTGAATTAGGGACTGGCGGGTTGAAGACCCAGTACTTC | CASSELGTGGLKTQYF
TRBJ2-1 | . | TRBV7-8 | 18 | . | TGTGCCAGCAGCTTAGGGATGGAACTAGCTATCCTATACAATGAGCAGTTCTTC | CASSLGMELAILYNEQFF
TRBJ2-5 | many | TRBV18 | 12 | . | TGTGCCAGCTCACCATCGGACGAGACCCAGTACTTC | CASSPSDETQYF
TRBJ2-5 | . | TRBV10-3 | 14 | . | TGTGCCATCAGTGAGGGGGCAGTCCAAGAGACCCAGTACTTC | CAISEGAVQETQYF
TRBJ1-2 | . | TRBV5-1 | 14 | . | TGCGCCAGCAGCCAGTCGCAGGGGAACTATGGCTACACCTTC | CASSQSQGNYGYTF
TRBJ2-5 | . | TRBV3-1 | 16 | TRBD2 | TGTGCCAGCAGCCAAGATTTCGGACTAGCGGAGGGGGACCAGTACTTC | CASSQDFGLAEGDQYF
TRBJ1-1 | few | TRBV10-3 | 15 | TRBD1 | TGTGCCATCAGTGACCTGGGACAGGGGGACACTGAAGCTTTCTTT | CAISDLGQGDTEAFF
TRBJ2-2 | once | TRBV20-1 | 14 | . | TGCAGTGCTAGCCCCCTAAGAAACACCGGGGAGCTGTTTTTT | CSASPLRNTGELFF